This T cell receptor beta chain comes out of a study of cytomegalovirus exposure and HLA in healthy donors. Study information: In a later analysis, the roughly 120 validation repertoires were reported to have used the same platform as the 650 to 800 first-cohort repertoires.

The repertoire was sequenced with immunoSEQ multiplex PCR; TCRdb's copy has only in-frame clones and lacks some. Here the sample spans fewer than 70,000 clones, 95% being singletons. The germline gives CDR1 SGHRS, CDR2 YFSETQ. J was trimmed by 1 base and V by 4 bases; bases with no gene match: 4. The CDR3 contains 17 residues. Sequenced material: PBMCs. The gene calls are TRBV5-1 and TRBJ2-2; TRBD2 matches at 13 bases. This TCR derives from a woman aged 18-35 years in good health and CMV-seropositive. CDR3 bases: TGCGCCAGCAGCGGCGGACTAGCGGGAGTGAACACCGGGGAGCTGTTTTTT. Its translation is CASSGGLAGVNTGELFF.